These 9 T cell receptor beta chains were all obtained from the same sample, sequenced in a study of Graves' ophthalmopathy and Graves' hyperthyroidism. Amplified material comprised TCR beta CDR3 regions derived from RNA transcripts. The workflow started with a first-round RT-PCR run with HTBI primers and then moved on to a second-round multiplex PCR. TCRdb reprocessed the multiplex PCR reads with MiXCR, giving one entry per CDR3 protein. The table records about 1.2 million distinct CDR3 sequences, about 36% of them present only once. Sequencing was carried out using peripheral blood or thyroid tissue (not recorded which). These receptors were taken from an adult man with Graves' hyperthyroidism.

The chain carries TRBV19 and TRBJ2-5, with D maybe TRBD2 (6 bases). V dropped 7 bases and J dropped 3 bases, with 9 bases sitting between them. The germline CDR1 and CDR2 sequences are LNHDA and SQIVND (reference sequence). This CDR3 comprises 12 residues. DNA for the CDR3: TGTGCCAGTATTGGGGAGGAAGAGACCCAGTACTTC. This translates into CASIGEEETQYF.

Turning to this clonotype: A much larger clone differs by one base, so this may be a read error. The chain carries TRBV20-1 and TRBJ2-7; no definite D call. This CDR3 region has 11 residues. The germline gives CDR1 DFQATT, CDR2 SNEGSKA (reference sequence). The germline V and J ends were trimmed by 2 bases and 6 bases, with 8 bases remaining between them. The CDR3 DNA is TGCAGTGCTAGAAATCTAGGCGAGCAGTACTTC. It yields the protein CSARNLGEQYF.

This clonotype was seen many times. The chain couples TRBV11-2 to TRBJ1-6; D is ambiguous. Germline V lookup: CDR1 SGHAT, CDR2 FQNNGV. This CDR3 region has 8 residues. V lost 5 bases to trimming and J lost 13 bases, with 0 bases between them. This CDR3 is CASSPLHF. For the CDR3, the DNA is TGTGCCAGCAGCCCCCTCCACTTT.

The chain's CDR3 is CASSQDFASPNTEAFF. In DNA, the CDR3 is TGCGCCAGCAGCCAAGATTTTGCCAGCCCGAACACTGAAGCTTTCTTT. The chain joins TRBV4-3 to TRBJ1-1, with unresolved D. Trimming left V 0 bases short and J 1 base short, with 12 bases between. This CDR3 is built from 16 residues. The V gene's germline CDR1 is LGHNA and CDR2 YSLEER.

The genes are TRBV6-6 and TRBJ1-4; no firm D call. Deletions cut 6 bases from V and 4 bases from J, with 9 bases between. There are 13 residues in the CDR3. CDR1 is MNHNY and CDR2 is SVGAGI in the germline V gene (reference sequence). Written as DNA, the CDR3 is TGTGCCAGCAGGGGCAGCCATAATGAAAAACTGTTTTTT. This encodes CASRGSHNEKLFF.

This chain joins TRBV29-1 and TRBJ1-4; 9 bases line up with TRBD1. CDR1 is SQVTM and CDR2 is ANQGSEA in the germline V gene. The CDR3 contains 14 residues. J was trimmed by 2 bases and V by 7 bases; bases with no gene match: 5. The CDR3 is CSAQTGGTNEKLFF. The CDR3 DNA is TGCAGCGCCCAGACAGGGGGTACTAATGAAAAACTGTTTTTT.

This clonotype was recorded at least ten times. The J gene is TRBJ1-2, the V gene TRBV7-9; D might be TRBD1 (6 bases). With 5 bases removed from V and 4 bases from J, the gap between germline ends came to 17 bases. Germline values: CDR1 SEHNR, CDR2 FQNEAQ (reference sequence). The length of the CDR3 is 15 residues. The CDR3, as DNA: TGTGCCAGCAGCCAAGACTGGACAGAGGCCTATGGCTACACCTTC. This gives the protein CASSQDWTEAYGYTF.

This clonotype has only a few counts. The gene calls are TRBV5-6 and TRBJ2-7; possible D gene TRBD2, 5 bases. The CDR3 runs 15 residues. Trimming cost V 2 bases and J 0 bases, with 12 bases left between them. Germline V lookup: CDR1 SGHDT, CDR2 YYEEEE. In nucleotides, the CDR3 is TGTGCCAGCAGCTTTCGGGGTAGCTTCTCCTACGAGCAGTACTTC. Translated: CASSFRGSFSYEQYF. Looking up the rest from reference TRBV5-6 and TRBJ2-7 gives the full variable domain: DAGVTQSPTHLIKTRGQQVTLRCSPKSGHDTVSWYQQALGQGPQFIFQYYEEEERQRGNFPDRFSGHQFPNYSSELNVNALLLGDSALYLCASSFRGSFSYEQYFGPGTRLTVT.

This chain connects TRBV4-1 to TRBJ2-5; weak D call: TRBD2 (5 bases). The CDR3 runs 16 residues. The V and J ends lost 2 bases and 1 base respectively, with 14 bases between them. CDR1 and CDR2 (germline): MGHRA, YSYEKL. The CDR3 reads CASSQPPEGVQETQYF. CDR3 coding DNA: TGCGCCAGCAGCCAACCACCCGAGGGAGTCCAAGAGACCCAGTACTTC.